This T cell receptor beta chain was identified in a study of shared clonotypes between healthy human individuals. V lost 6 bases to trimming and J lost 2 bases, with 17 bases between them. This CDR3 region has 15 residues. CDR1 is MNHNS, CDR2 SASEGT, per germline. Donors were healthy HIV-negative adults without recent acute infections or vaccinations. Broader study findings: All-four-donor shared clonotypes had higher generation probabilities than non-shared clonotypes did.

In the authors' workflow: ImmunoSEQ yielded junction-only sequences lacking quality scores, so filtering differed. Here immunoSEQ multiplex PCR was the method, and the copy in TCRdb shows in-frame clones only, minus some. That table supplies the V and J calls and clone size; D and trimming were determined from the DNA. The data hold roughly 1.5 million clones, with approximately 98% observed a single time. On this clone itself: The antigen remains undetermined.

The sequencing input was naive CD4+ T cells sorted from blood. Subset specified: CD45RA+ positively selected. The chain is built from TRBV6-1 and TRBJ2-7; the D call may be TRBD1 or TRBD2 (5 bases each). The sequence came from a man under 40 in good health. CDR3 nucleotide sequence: TGTGCCAGCAGCCTACCCGGGGACCCTACCTACGAGCAGTACTTC. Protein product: CASSLPGDPTYEQYF.